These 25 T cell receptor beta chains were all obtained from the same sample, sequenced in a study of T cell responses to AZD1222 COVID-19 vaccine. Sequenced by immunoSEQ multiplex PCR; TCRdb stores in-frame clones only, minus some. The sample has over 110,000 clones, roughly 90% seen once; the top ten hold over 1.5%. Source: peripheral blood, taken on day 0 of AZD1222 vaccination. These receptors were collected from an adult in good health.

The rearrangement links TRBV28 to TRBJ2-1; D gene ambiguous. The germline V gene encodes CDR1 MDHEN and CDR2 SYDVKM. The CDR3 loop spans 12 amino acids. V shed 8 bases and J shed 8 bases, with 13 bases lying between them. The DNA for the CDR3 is TGTGCCAGCGAATCTAACGCGGATGAGCAGTTCTTC. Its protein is CASESNADEQFF.

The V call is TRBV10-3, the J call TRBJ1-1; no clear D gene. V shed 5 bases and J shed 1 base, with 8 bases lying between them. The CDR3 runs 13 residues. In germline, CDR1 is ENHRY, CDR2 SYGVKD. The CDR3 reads CAISTQENTEAFF. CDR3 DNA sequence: TGTGCCATCAGTACTCAGGAGAACACTGAAGCTTTCTTT.

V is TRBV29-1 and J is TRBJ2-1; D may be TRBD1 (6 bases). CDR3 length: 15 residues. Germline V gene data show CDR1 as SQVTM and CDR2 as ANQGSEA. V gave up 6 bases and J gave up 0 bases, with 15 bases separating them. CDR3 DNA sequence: TGCAGCGTCAGATCCACAGGGAGCTCCTACAATGAGCAGTTCTTC. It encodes CSVRSTGSSYNEQFF.

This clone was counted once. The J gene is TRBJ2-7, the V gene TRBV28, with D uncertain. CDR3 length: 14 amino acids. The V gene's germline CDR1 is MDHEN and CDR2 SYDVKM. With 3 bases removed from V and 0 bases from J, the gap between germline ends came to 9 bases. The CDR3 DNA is TGTGCCAGCAGTTTGACAACTCGCTCCTACGAGCAGTACTTC. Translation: CASSLTTRSYEQYF.

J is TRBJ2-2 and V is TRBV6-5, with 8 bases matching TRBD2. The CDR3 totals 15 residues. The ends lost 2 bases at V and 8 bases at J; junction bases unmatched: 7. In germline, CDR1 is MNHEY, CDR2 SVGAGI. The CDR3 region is CASSYPGTSEGELFF. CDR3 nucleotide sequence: TGTGCCAGCAGTTACCCGGGGACTAGTGAGGGGGAGCTGTTTTTT.

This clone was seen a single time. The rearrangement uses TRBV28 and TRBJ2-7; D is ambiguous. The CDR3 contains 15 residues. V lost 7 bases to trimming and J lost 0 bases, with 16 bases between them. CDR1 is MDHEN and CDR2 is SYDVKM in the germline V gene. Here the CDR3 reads CASTSPGSPSYEQYF. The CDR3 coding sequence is TGTGCCAGCACCTCTCCAGGATCGCCCTCCTACGAGCAGTACTTC.

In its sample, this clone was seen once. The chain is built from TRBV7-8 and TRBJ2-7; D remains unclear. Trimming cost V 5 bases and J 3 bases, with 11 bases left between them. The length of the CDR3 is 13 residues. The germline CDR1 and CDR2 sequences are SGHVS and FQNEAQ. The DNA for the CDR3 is TGTGCCAGCAGCCGCACTGGGATCTACGAGCAGTACTTC. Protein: CASSRTGIYEQYF.

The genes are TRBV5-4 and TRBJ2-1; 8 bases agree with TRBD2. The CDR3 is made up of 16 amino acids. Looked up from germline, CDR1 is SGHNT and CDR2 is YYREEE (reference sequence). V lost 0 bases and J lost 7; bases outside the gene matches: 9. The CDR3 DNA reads TGTGCCAGCAGCTTGGGGGCCGGGACTAGGAGGAATGAGCAGTTCTTC. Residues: CASSLGAGTRRNEQFF.

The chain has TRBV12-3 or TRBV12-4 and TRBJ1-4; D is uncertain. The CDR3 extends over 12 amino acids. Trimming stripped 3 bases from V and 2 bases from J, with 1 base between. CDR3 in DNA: TGTGCCAGCAGTTTCACTAATGAAAAACTGTTTTTT. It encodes CASSFTNEKLFF.

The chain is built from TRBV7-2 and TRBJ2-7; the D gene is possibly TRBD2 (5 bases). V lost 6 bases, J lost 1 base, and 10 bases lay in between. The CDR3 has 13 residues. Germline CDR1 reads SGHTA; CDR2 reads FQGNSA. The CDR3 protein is CASSRLTSYEQYF. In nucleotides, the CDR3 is TGTGCCAGCAGTCGACTAACTTCCTACGAGCAGTACTTC. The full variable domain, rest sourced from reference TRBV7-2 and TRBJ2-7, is GAGVSQSPSNKVTEKGKDVELRCDPISGHTALYWYRQSLGQGLEFLIYFQGNSAPDKSGLPSDRFSAERTGGSVSTLTIQRTQQEDSAVYLCASSRLTSYEQYFGPGTRLTVT.

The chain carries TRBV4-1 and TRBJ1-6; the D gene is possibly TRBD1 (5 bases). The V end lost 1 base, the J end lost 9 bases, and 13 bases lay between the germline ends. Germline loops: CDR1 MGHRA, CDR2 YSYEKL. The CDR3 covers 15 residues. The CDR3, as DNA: TGCGCCAGCAGCCAAGCAGGGCGGACGCCTTCACCCCTCCACTTT. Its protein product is CASSQAGRTPSPLHF.

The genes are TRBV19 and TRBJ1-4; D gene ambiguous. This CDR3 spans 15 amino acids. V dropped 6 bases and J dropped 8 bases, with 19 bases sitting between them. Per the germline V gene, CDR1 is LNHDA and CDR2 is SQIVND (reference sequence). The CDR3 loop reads CASRSQPGSLEKLFF. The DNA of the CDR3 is TGTGCCAGTAGATCCCAACCGGGATCTCTGGAAAAACTGTTTTTT.

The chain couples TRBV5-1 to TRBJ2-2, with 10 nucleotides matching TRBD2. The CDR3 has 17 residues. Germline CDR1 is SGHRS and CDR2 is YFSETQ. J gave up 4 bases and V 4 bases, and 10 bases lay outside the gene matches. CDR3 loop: CASSPTQSGRATGELFF. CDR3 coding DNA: TGCGCCAGCAGCCCGACACAGAGCGGGAGGGCCACCGGGGAGCTGTTTTTT.

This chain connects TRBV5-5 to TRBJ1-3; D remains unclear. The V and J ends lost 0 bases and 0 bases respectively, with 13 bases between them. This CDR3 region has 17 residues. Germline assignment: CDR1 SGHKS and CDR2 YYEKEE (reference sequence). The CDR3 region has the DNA TGTGCCAGCAGCTTGGATGGACGGGCAGCCTCTGGAAACACCATATATTTT. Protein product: CASSLDGRAASGNTIYF.

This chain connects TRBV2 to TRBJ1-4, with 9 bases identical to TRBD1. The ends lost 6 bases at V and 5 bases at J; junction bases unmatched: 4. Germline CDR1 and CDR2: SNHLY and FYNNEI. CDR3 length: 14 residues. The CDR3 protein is CASRGTGRNEKLFF. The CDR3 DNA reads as TGTGCCAGCAGGGGGACAGGGAGAAATGAAAAACTGTTTTTT.

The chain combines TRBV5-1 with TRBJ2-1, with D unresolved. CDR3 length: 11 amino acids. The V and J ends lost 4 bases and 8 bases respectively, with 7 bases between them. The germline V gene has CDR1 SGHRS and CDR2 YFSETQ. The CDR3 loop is CASSPSDEQFF. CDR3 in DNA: TGCGCCAGCAGCCCTTCCGATGAGCAGTTCTTC.

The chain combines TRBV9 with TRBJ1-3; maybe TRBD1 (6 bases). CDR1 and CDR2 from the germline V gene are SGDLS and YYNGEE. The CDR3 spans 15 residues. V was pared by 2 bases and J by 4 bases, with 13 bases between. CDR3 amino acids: CASSVSGGAGNTIYF. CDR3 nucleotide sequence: TGTGCCAGCAGCGTCTCCGGGGGGGCCGGAAACACCATATATTTT.

In DNA, the CDR3 is TGTGCCAGCAGCTTGGCAACGGGAGGGATGACAGATACGCAGTATTTT. Protein sequence: CASSLATGGMTDTQYF. This rearrangement joins TRBV5-4 to TRBJ2-3; 8 bases are a match to TRBD2. The CDR3 spans 16 residues. V was pared by 0 bases and J by 3 bases, with 6 bases of the junction left unmatched. CDR1 is SGHNT and CDR2 is YYREEE in the germline V gene (reference sequence).

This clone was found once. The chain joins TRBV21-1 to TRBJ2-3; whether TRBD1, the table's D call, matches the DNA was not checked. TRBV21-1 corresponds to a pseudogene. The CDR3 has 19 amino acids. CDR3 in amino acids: CASSNHVGQLPTSTDTQYF. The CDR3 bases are TGTGCCAGCAGCAACCACGTCGGACAACTTCCAACTAGCACAGATACGCAGTATTTT.

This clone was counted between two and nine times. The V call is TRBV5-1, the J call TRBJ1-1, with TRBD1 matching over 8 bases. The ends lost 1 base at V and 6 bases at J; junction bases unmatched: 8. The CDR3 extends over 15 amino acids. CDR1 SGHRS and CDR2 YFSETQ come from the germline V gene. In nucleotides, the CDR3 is TGCGCCAGCAGCTTGCCGTCCCAGACAGGGGCTGAAGCTTTCTTT. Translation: CASSLPSQTGAEAFF.

The DNA of the CDR3 is TGTGCCAGCAGTGAACAGGGGGCTCAAGAGACCCAGTACTTC. This codes for CASSEQGAQETQYF. V usage is TRBV2 and J usage is TRBJ2-5; 8 bases fit TRBD1. This CDR3 spans 14 amino acids. The germline V gene has CDR1 SNHLY and CDR2 FYNNEI. The trim removed 2 bases at V and 2 bases at J, leaving 1 base unmatched.

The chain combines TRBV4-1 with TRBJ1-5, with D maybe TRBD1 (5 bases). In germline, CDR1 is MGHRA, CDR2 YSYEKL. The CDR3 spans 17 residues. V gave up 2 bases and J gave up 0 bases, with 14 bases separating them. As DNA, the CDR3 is TGCGCCAGCAGCCAATTCAGGGTTTTATATAGCAATCAGCCCCAGCATTTT. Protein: CASSQFRVLYSNQPQHF.

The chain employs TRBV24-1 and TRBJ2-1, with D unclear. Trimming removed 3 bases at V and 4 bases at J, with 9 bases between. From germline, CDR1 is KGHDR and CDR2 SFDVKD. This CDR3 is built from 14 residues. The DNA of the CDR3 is TGTGCCACCAGTGATCTACGGAAATACAATGAGCAGTTCTTC. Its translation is CATSDLRKYNEQFF.

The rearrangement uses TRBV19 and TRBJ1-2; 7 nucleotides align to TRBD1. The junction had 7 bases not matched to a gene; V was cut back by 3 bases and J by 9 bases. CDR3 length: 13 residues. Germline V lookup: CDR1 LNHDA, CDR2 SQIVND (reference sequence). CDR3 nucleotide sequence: TGTGCCAGTAGTATTGATGTAGGGGGCCGCTACACCTTC. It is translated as CASSIDVGGRYTF.

The CDR3 region is CASSLRAGGYTF. CDR3 nucleotides: TGTGCCAGCAGTTTAAGGGCAGGCGGCTACACCTTC. J is TRBJ1-2 and V is TRBV12-3 or TRBV12-4; D unclear. V was trimmed by 2 bases and J by 8 bases, leaving 9 bases between them. This CDR3 spans 12 amino acids.